The 22 T cell receptor beta chains in this list originate from one sample, sequenced in a study of immune evolution from preneoplasia to lung adenocarcinoma. Sequencing was performed with immunoSEQ multiplex PCR; in TCRdb, only in-frame clones are kept and a portion is missing. The sample has about 2,200 clones; around 74% are singletons. The sequencing input was FFPE adjacent normal lung tissue. These receptors came from a person aged 60-79 years with lung adenocarcinoma.

This chain uses TRBV30 with TRBJ2-7; D gene unclear. The germline V gene has CDR1 GTSNPN and CDR2 SVGIG (reference sequence). Trimming took off 2 bases at V and 0 bases at J, with 11 bases between the two ends. There are 14 residues in the CDR3. The CDR3 protein is CAWSRVVSSYEQYF. The CDR3 DNA reads as TGTGCCTGGAGTAGGGTTGTCAGCTCCTACGAGCAGTACTTC.

The chain joins TRBV7-9 to TRBJ2-5; the D is unclear. Trimming pared 3 bases from V and 5 bases from J, leaving 10 bases between. Germline V gene lookup returns CDR1 SEHNR and CDR2 FQNEAQ (reference sequence). The CDR3 spans 13 residues. Here the CDR3 DNA reads TGTGCCAGCAGCTTCCCACAAACGGAGACCCAGTACTTC. Encoded protein: CASSFPQTETQYF.

V gene TRBV30 combines with J gene TRBJ1-2; D unresolved. The V end lost 1 base, the J end lost 5 bases, and 8 bases lay between the germline ends. In germline, CDR1 is GTSNPN, CDR2 SVGIG (reference sequence). The CDR3 contains 12 residues. The CDR3 here is CAWSDGVYGYTF. CDR3 DNA sequence: TGTGCCTGGAGTGACGGCGTGTATGGCTACACCTTC.

The CDR3, as DNA: TGTGCCTGGAGTGTGGAGGGCTCCTACGAGCAGTACTTC. It encodes CAWSVEGSYEQYF. The chain combines TRBV30 with TRBJ2-7, with D possibly TRBD2 on 6 matching bases. The CDR3 runs to 13 residues. V gave up 0 bases and J gave up 0 bases, with 6 bases separating them. Germline-derived CDR1 and CDR2 are GTSNPN and SVGIG (reference sequence).

The V call is TRBV11-2, the J call TRBJ1-2; 8 positions agree with TRBD1. The CDR3 length is 15 residues. Germline V lookup: CDR1 SGHAT, CDR2 FQNNGV. V was pared by 5 bases and J by 1 base, with 6 bases of the junction left unmatched. DNA for the CDR3: TGTGCCAGCAGCGGTACAGGGGGATTTAACTATGGCTACACCTTC. Translating gives CASSGTGGFNYGYTF.

V usage is TRBV7-9 and J usage is TRBJ1-2, with D perhaps matching TRBD1 (5 bases). The CDR3 is 14 residues long. The V gene lost 5 bases and the J gene lost 4 bases, with 14 bases spanning the gap. Germline values: CDR1 SEHNR, CDR2 FQNEAQ (reference sequence). The CDR3 loop is CASSPPWGSYGYTF. The CDR3 DNA sequence: TGTGCCAGCAGCCCCCCCTGGGGGAGCTATGGCTACACCTTC.

This rearrangement joins TRBV19 to TRBJ2-1, with D possibly matching TRBD2 (5 bases). Germline V gene data show CDR1 as LNHDA and CDR2 as SQIVND (reference sequence). The CDR3 length is 13 residues. Trimming took 11 bases from V and 4 from J, leaving 15 bases between them. CDR3: CAVGGRSYNEQFF. The DNA for the CDR3 is TGTGCCGTCGGAGGAAGGAGTTACAATGAGCAGTTCTTC.

The chain carries TRBV7-2 and TRBJ2-7, with TRBD1 matching over 10 bases. In germline, CDR1 is SGHTA, CDR2 FQGNSA. This CDR3 spans 15 amino acids. J lost 3 bases, V lost 3 bases, and 5 bases had no gene match. DNA for the CDR3: TGTGCCAGCAGCTTGTCAGGGACAGGGGTCTACGAGCAGTACTTC. Translating gives CASSLSGTGVYEQYF. Complete variable domain (other parts from reference TRBV7-2 and TRBJ2-7): GAGVSQSPSNKVTEKGKDVELRCDPISGHTALYWYRQSLGQGLEFLIYFQGNSAPDKSGLPSDRFSAERTGGSVSTLTIQRTQQEDSAVYLCASSLSGTGVYEQYFGPGTRLTVT.

Written as DNA, the CDR3 is TGTGCCAGCAGCACCATACCGGGACACCTCGGAGGTGGCTACACCTTC. This translates into CASSTIPGHLGGGYTF. This chain joins TRBV27 and TRBJ1-2; D is possibly TRBD1 (6 bases). V lost 6 bases and J 7 bases, leaving 24 bases between the germline ends. In germline, CDR1 is MNHEY, CDR2 SMNVEV (reference sequence). The length of the CDR3 is 16 residues.

The chain links TRBV18 to TRBJ1-5, with D uncertain. Germline CDR1 and CDR2: KGHSH and LQKENI. This CDR3 has 14 amino acids. V was pared by 5 bases and J by 2 bases, with 10 bases between. The DNA for the CDR3 is TGTGCCAGCTCAGCCAGCGGTGGCAATCAGCCCCAGCATTTT. This translates into CASSASGGNQPQHF.

On this clone: Sequence at one end of the junction differs from germline and may be a read error. V usage is TRBV6-1 and J usage is TRBJ2-4, with a possible D match to TRBD1 (5 bases). The germline V gene encodes CDR1 MNHNS and CDR2 SASEGT. This CDR3 is built from 16 residues. CDR3 sequence (DNA): TGTGCCAGCAGTGAGGCACTTGGCAGGGCCAACAACATTCAGTACTTC. This encodes CASSEALGRANNIQYF.

CDR3 sequence: CASSPQGYEQYF. CDR3 nucleotide sequence: TGTGCCAGCAGTCCGCAGGGTTACGAGCAGTACTTC. The chain uses TRBV27 and TRBJ2-7; maybe TRBD1 (5 bases). With 5 bases removed from V and 4 bases from J, the gap between germline ends came to 9 bases. The germline V gene has CDR1 MNHEY and CDR2 SMNVEV (reference sequence). CDR3 length: 12 residues.

The chain employs TRBV5-1 and TRBJ2-2, with D uncertain. The germline gives CDR1 SGHRS, CDR2 YFSETQ. Trimming took 2 bases from V and 0 from J, leaving 8 bases between them. This CDR3 has 15 residues. In DNA, the CDR3 is TGCGCCAGCAGCTTCGTGGTCGCGAACACCGGGGAGCTGTTTTTT. It is translated as CASSFVVANTGELFF.

This clone came up a few times. The CDR3, as DNA: TGTGCCAGCAGCCCTGCAGGGGCTAGCAATCAGCCCCAGCATTTT. Its translation is CASSPAGASNQPQHF. This chain joins TRBV6-5 and TRBJ1-5; tentatively, D is TRBD1 (6 bases). The ends were cut back, 6 bases at V and 0 bases at J, with 12 bases in the middle. The CDR3 covers 15 residues. Germline V gene lookup returns CDR1 MNHEY and CDR2 SVGAGI.

V usage is TRBV5-5 and J usage is TRBJ2-5, with no clear D. V lost 3 bases and J 1 base, leaving 10 bases between the germline ends. Germline CDR1 is SGHKS and CDR2 is YYEKEE (reference sequence). CDR3 length: 14 residues. The CDR3 coding sequence is TGTGCCAGCAGCTACAGACTGACCCAAGAGACCCAGTACTTC. Amino acid sequence: CASSYRLTQETQYF.

The chain joins TRBV14 to TRBJ1-1; a possible D gene is TRBD1 (5 bases). From germline, CDR1 is SGHDN and CDR2 FVKESK. V was trimmed by 3 bases and J by 4 bases, leaving 12 bases between them. The CDR3 consists of 14 residues. This CDR3 is CASSQIGGSTEAFF. CDR3 nucleotide sequence: TGTGCCAGCAGCCAGATTGGGGGGTCCACTGAAGCTTTCTTT.

The CDR3 loop reads CASSLWEYETGSGNQPQHF. The CDR3 nucleotides are TGTGCCAGCAGTTTATGGGAATATGAGACAGGGAGCGGCAATCAGCCCCAGCATTTT. The chain couples TRBV28 to TRBJ1-5, with 7 positions matching TRBD1. This CDR3 has 19 amino acids. Germline loops: CDR1 MDHEN, CDR2 SYDVKM. V dropped 0 bases and J dropped 2; count of bases not matched to a gene: 13. The full variable domain, completed using reference TRBV28 and TRBJ1-5, is DVKVTQSSRYLVKRTGEKVFLECVQDMDHENMFWYRQDPGLGLRLIYFSYDVKMKEKGDIPEGYSVSREKKERFSLILESASTNQTSMYLCASSLWEYETGSGNQPQHFGDGTRLSIL.

The chain carries TRBV4-2 and TRBJ2-1; 7 positions agree with TRBD1. In germline, CDR1 is LGHNA, CDR2 YNFKEQ. The CDR3 runs 15 residues. The V gene end was trimmed by 5 bases and the J gene end by 5 bases; junction bases not matched to a gene: 9. The CDR3, as DNA: TGTGCCAGCAGCACAGCCGGGACAGTCAACAATGAGCAGTTCTTC. Its protein product is CASSTAGTVNNEQFF.

The CDR3 protein is CASLGETHEQYF. CDR3 sequence (DNA): TGTGCCAGCCTCGGGGAAACCCACGAGCAGTACTTC. This rearrangement joins TRBV6-5 to TRBJ2-7; TRBD2 is a possible D gene (5 bases). The CDR3 sequence is 12 residues long. Trimming took 8 bases from V and 5 from J, leaving 13 bases between them. Germline V gives CDR1 MNHEY, CDR2 SVGAGI.

The rearrangement links TRBV13 to TRBJ2-1, with 10 positions matching TRBD2. V shed 5 bases and J 0 bases; nucleotides not matched to a gene: 7. There are 17 residues in the CDR3. Germline CDR1 reads PRHDT; CDR2 reads FYEKMQ (reference sequence). The CDR3 spells CASSPGLAVFSYNEQFF. Here the CDR3 DNA reads TGTGCCAGCAGCCCCGGACTAGCGGTGTTCTCCTACAATGAGCAGTTCTTC.

The chain combines TRBV4-3 with TRBJ1-5; no clear D gene. The CDR3 covers 15 residues. The V end was cut by 0 bases, the J end by 4 bases, with 10 bases between. CDR1 and CDR2 from the germline V gene are LGHNA and YSLEER. CDR3 protein: CASSQDNRQNQPQHF. CDR3 nucleotide sequence: TGCGCCAGCAGCCAAGATAATCGACAAAATCAGCCCCAGCATTTT.

DNA of the CDR3: TGTGCCAGCTCACGATCTGCGTCAGAGACCCAGTACTTC. Protein sequence: CASSRSASETQYF. The V call is TRBV18, the J call TRBJ2-5; D gene unclear. Trimming removed 4 bases from V and 4 bases from J, with 10 bases in between. This CDR3 region has 13 residues. CDR1 is KGHSH and CDR2 is LQKENI in the germline V gene.